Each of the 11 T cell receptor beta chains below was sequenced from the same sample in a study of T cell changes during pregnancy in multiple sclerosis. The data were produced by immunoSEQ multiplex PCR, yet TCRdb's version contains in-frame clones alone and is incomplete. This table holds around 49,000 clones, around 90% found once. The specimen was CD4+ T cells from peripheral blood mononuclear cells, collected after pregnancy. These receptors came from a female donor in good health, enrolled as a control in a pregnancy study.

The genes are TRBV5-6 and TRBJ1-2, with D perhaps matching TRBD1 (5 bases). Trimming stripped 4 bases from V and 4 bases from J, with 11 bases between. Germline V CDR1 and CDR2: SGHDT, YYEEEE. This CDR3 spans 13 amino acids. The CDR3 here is CASSRQGLYGYTF. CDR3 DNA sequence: TGTGCCAGCAGCCGGCAGGGACTCTATGGCTACACCTTC. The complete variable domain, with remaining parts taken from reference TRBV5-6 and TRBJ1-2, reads DAGVTQSPTHLIKTRGQQVTLRCSPKSGHDTVSWYQQALGQGPQFIFQYYEEEERQRGNFPDRFSGHQFPNYSSELNVNALLLGDSALYLCASSRQGLYGYTFGSGTRLTVV.

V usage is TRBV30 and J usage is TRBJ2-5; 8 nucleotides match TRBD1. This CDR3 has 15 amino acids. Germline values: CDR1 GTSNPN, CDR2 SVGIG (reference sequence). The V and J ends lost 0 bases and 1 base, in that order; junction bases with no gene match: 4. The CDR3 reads CAWSVGQVLQETQYF. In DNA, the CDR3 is TGTGCCTGGAGTGTGGGACAGGTACTCCAAGAGACCCAGTACTTC. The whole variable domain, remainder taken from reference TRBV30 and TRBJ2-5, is SQTIHQWPATLVQPVGSPLSLECTVEGTSNPNLYWYRQAAGRGLQLLFYSVGIGQISSEVPQNLSASRPQDRQFILSSKKLLLSDSGFYLCAWSVGQVLQETQYFGPGTRLLVL.

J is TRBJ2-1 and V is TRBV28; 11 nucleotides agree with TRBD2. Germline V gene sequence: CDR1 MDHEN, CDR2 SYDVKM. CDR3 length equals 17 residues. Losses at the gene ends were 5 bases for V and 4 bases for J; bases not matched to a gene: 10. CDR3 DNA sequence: TGTGCCAGCAGTCCCCGTGGACTAGCGGGTTCATACAATGAGCAGTTCTTC. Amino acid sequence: CASSPRGLAGSYNEQFF. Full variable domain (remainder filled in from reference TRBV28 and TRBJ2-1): DVKVTQSSRYLVKRTGEKVFLECVQDMDHENMFWYRQDPGLGLRLIYFSYDVKMKEKGDIPEGYSVSREKKERFSLILESASTNQTSMYLCASSPRGLAGSYNEQFFGPGTRLTVL.

The CDR3 sequence: CASSSWGSGTNEQYF. DNA of the CDR3: TGTGCCAGCAGCTCCTGGGGTAGCGGAACCAACGAGCAGTACTTC. The V gene is TRBV7-2, the J gene TRBJ2-7, with D perhaps TRBD2 (6 bases). This CDR3 region has 15 residues. V dropped 4 bases and J dropped 5 bases, with 18 bases sitting between them. The germline V gene has CDR1 SGHTA and CDR2 FQGNSA.

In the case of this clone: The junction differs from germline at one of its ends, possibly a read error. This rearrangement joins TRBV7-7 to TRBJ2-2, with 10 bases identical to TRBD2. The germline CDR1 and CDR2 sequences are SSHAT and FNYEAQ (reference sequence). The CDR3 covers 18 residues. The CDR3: CASRNTLAGKTNTGELFF. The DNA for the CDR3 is TGTGCTAGCAGGAATACACTAGCGGGGAAAACGAACACCGGGGAGCTGTTTTTT.

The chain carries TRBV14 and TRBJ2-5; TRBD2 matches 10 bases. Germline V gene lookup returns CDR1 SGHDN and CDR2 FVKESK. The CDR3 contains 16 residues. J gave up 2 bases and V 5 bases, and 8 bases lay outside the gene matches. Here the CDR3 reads CASSGLAGVPQETQYF. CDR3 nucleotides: TGTGCCAGCAGCGGGCTAGCGGGAGTCCCTCAAGAGACCCAGTACTTC.

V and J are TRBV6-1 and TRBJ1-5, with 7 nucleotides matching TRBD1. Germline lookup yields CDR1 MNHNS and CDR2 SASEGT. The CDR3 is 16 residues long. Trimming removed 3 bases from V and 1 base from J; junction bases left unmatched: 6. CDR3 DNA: TGTGCCAGCAGTGACAAGGGGGCGCGGAGCAATCAGCCCCAGCATTTT. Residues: CASSDKGARSNQPQHF.

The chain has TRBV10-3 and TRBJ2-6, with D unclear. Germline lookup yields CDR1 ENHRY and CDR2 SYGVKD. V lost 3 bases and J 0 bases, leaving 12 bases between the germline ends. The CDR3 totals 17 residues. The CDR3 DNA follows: TGTGCCATCAGTGATTCGACTCAAGGCTCTGGGGCCAACGTCCTGACTTTC. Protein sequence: CAISDSTQGSGANVLTF.

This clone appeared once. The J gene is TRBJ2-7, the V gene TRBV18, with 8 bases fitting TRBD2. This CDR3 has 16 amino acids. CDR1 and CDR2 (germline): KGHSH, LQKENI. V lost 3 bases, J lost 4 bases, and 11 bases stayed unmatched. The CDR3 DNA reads TGTGCCAGCTCACCCCGCCGGGGGGGGGACCGGTACGAGCAGTACTTC. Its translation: CASSPRRGGDRYEQYF.

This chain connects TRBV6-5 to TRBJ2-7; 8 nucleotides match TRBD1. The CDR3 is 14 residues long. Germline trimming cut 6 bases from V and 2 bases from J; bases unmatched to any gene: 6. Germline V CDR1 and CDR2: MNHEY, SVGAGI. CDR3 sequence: CASRRTGSAYEQYF. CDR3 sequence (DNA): TGTGCCAGCAGAAGGACAGGGTCCGCCTACGAGCAGTACTTC.

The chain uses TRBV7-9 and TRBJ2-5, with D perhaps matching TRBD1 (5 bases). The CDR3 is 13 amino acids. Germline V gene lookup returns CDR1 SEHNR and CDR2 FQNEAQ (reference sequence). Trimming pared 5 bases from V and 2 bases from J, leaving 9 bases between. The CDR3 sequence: CASSRDRQETQYF. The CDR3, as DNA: TGTGCCAGCAGCCGTGACAGACAAGAGACCCAGTACTTC.